The 3 T cell receptor beta chains listed next were all sequenced from one sample in a study of blood T cell repertoires in COVID-19. This table comes from immunoSEQ multiplex PCR, and its TCRdb copy is limited to in-frame clones, with some not included. The sample shows fewer than 250,000 clones, around four fifths of them seen only once. The sequencing input was peripheral blood. The receptors derive from a woman aged 60-75 years with active or convalescent COVID-19.

The rearrangement uses TRBV28 and TRBJ1-5; no definite D call. The germline CDR1 and CDR2 sequences are MDHEN and SYDVKM. Trimming cost V 4 bases and J 0 bases, with 4 bases left between them. The CDR3 extends over 13 amino acids. The CDR3 nucleotides read TGTGCCAGCAGTTCTTCTAGCAATCAGCCCCAGCATTTT. It is translated as CASSSSSNQPQHF.

This rearrangement joins TRBV5-1 to TRBJ2-2, with TRBD2 matching over 7 bases. J gave up 3 bases and V 4 bases, and 6 bases lay outside the gene matches. The germline CDR1 and CDR2 sequences are SGHRS and YFSETQ. The CDR3 has 15 amino acids. Written as DNA, the CDR3 is TGCGCCAGCAGCGGCGGGAGACAAGACACCGGGGAGCTGTTTTTT. This encodes CASSGGRQDTGELFF.

The chain uses TRBV3-1 (or the pseudogene TRBV3-2) and TRBJ1-2; no clear D. Germline values: CDR1 LGHDT, CDR2 YNNKEL (reference sequence). The CDR3 is 15 residues long. The V end was cut by 5 bases, the J end by 4 bases, with 17 bases between. CDR3 in amino acids: CASSSPARGIYGYTF. In nucleotides, the CDR3 is TGTGCCAGCAGCTCGCCGGCCCGCGGGATCTATGGCTACACCTTC.